This is a list of T cell receptor beta chains from one sample in a study of blood T cell repertoires in COVID-19. Profiled with immunoSEQ multiplex PCR; TCRdb holds only in-frame clones, not every one. The sample has tens of thousands of clones, 65% to 90% seen once; the top ten hold 20% to 25%. What was sequenced was peripheral blood. The source is a woman older than 75 with COVID-19, enrolled during active disease. Each CDR3 is given with its conserved first and last residue. A D gene is named only where the DNA matches it firmly. Clone size is given for some rows only: seen once, a few or many times, or a class if the clone is expanded.

CDR3 length: 14; clone size: NA; D gene: TRBD1; V gene: TRBV3-1/TRBV3-2; J gene: TRBJ1-1; CDR3 DNA: TGTGCCAGCAGCCAAGGACAGGGCTTCACTGAAGCTTTCTTT; CDR3 protein: CASSQGQGFTEAFF
CDR3 length: 16; clone size: NA; D gene: NA; V gene: TRBV27; J gene: TRBJ2-4; CDR3 DNA: TGTGCCAGCAGTCTCCTATGGACAGCGCAAAAAAACATTCAGTACTTC; CDR3 protein: CASSLLWTAQKNIQYF
CDR3 length: 12; clone size: NA; D gene: TRBD1; V gene: TRBV29-1; J gene: TRBJ1-2; CDR3 DNA: TGCAGCGCCCCACAGGGGAGCTATGGCTACACCTTC; CDR3 protein: CSAPQGSYGYTF
CDR3 length: 14; clone size: NA; D gene: NA; V gene: TRBV21-1; J gene: TRBJ1-2; CDR3 DNA: TGTGCCAGCAGCAGTCAGGTTGATGACTATGGCTACACCTTC; CDR3 protein: CASSSQVDDYGYTF
CDR3 length: 16; clone size: once; D gene: TRBD1; V gene: TRBV9; J gene: TRBJ1-6; CDR3 DNA: TGTGCCAGCAGCGAGGCCCCGACAGGGAATAATTCACCCCTCCACTTT; CDR3 protein: CASSEAPTGNNSPLHF
CDR3 length: 14; clone size: NA; D gene: NA; V gene: TRBV24-1; J gene: TRBJ2-1; CDR3 DNA: TGTGCCACCAGTGATCCTACTATGAACAATGAGCAGTTCTTC; CDR3 protein: CATSDPTMNNEQFF
CDR3 length: 15; clone size: NA; D gene: TRBD2; V gene: TRBV19; J gene: TRBJ2-3; CDR3 DNA: TGTGCCAGTAGTATGCAAGCGGGAGGCACAGATACGCAGTATTTT; CDR3 protein: CASSMQAGGTDTQYF
CDR3 length: 15; clone size: NA; D gene: NA; V gene: TRBV6-5; J gene: TRBJ2-3; CDR3 DNA: TGTGCCAGCAGCTACTACAACCCCTCAGGAGATACGCAGTATTTT; CDR3 protein: CASSYYNPSGDTQYF
CDR3 length: 18; clone size: NA; D gene: TRBD2; V gene: TRBV19; J gene: TRBJ2-5; CDR3 DNA: TGTGCCAGTAGTGCACCGGGACTAGCGGGAGGGGGCCAAGAGACCCAGTACTTC; CDR3 protein: CASSAPGLAGGGQETQYF
CDR3 length: 14; clone size: NA; D gene: TRBD2; V gene: TRBV18; J gene: TRBJ2-7; CDR3 DNA: TGTGCCAGCTCACCAAGCCGGGAGGTCTACGAGCAGTACTTC; CDR3 protein: CASSPSREVYEQYF
CDR3 length: 14; clone size: NA; D gene: NA; V gene: TRBV19; J gene: TRBJ1-5; CDR3 DNA: TGTGCCAGTACTGTGGGGGGGGACAATCAGCCCCAGCATTTT; CDR3 protein: CASTVGGDNQPQHF
CDR3 length: 13; clone size: once; D gene: NA; V gene: TRBV14; J gene: TRBJ2-2; CDR3 DNA: TGTGCCAGCAGCCGAGGCGGCACCGGGGAGCTGTTTTTT; CDR3 protein: CASSRGGTGELFF
CDR3 length: 15; clone size: NA; D gene: TRBD1; V gene: TRBV19; J gene: TRBJ2-1; CDR3 DNA: TGTGCCAGTAGCCGCGGACAGGGAGCCTACAATGAGCAGTTCTTC; CDR3 protein: CASSRGQGAYNEQFF